These 25 T cell receptor beta chains share one sample of origin, sequenced in a study of identical twins. TCRdb fed the 5' RACE reads into MiXCR, producing one record per CDR3 protein. The repertoire includes roughly 350,000 distinct CDR3 sequences, about 12% of them detected once, and 7.2% sits in the top ten. These data also featured in a second study, about yellow fever vaccine responses in identical twins.

The sequencing input was CD8+ T cells sorted from blood. The receptors were sampled from a woman younger than 35 in good health.

The CDR3 bases are TGTGCTAGTGGTTGGGTCCGAGAGACCCAGTACTTC. Translating it yields CASGWVRETQYF. V and J are TRBV12-5 and TRBJ2-5; D ambiguous. V was pared by 4 bases and J by 4 bases, with 7 bases between. The length of the CDR3 is 12 residues. CDR1 LGHNT and CDR2 FRNRAP come from the germline V gene.

This clonotype came up a few times. V is TRBV29-1 and J is TRBJ2-5, with TRBD1 matching over 9 bases. The V gene end was trimmed by 1 base and the J gene end by 5 bases; junction bases not matched to a gene: 8. This CDR3 is 15 amino acids long. The V gene's germline CDR1 is SQVTM and CDR2 ANQGSEA. The CDR3 DNA sequence: TGCAGCGTTGAAGGGCCGGGACAGGGAGGGGAGACCCAGTACTTC. This gives the protein CSVEGPGQGGETQYF.

The chain joins TRBV24-1 to TRBJ2-3; TRBD2 agrees at 14 bases. The CDR3 runs 19 residues. In germline, CDR1 is KGHDR, CDR2 SFDVKD. Trimming cost V 4 bases and J 2 bases; bases outside gene matches: 10. CDR3 nucleotides: TGTGCCACCAGTGACCTACCGGGACTAGCGGGAGATTCCACAGATACGCAGTATTTT. Its protein is CATSDLPGLAGDSTDTQYF.

The rearrangement links TRBV2 to TRBJ2-3, with D possibly being TRBD2 (6 bases). V was cut by 11 bases and J by 4 bases, with 19 bases left in between. The germline gives CDR1 SNHLY, CDR2 FYNNEI. The CDR3 sequence is 14 residues long. DNA for the CDR3: TGTGCCCTCAGAGCCGGGACTGACTCAGATACGCAGTATTTT. Amino acids: CALRAGTDSDTQYF.

This clonotype has just a few counts. The genes are TRBV6-1 and TRBJ2-6; TRBD2 is a possible D gene (5 bases). Germline V gene data show CDR1 as MNHNS and CDR2 as SASEGT. The V and J ends lost 8 bases and 3 bases respectively, with 14 bases between them. The CDR3 spans 15 residues. Here the CDR3 reads CASRLQDFGANVLTF. In nucleotides, the CDR3 is TGTGCCAGCCGCCTTCAGGACTTTGGGGCCAACGTCCTGACTTTC.

V gene TRBV28 combines with J gene TRBJ2-3; tentatively, D is TRBD2 (5 bases). This CDR3 has 16 amino acids. CDR1 is MDHEN, CDR2 SYDVKM, per germline. Between the trimmed V and J ends, which lost 6 bases and 6 bases, there was a span of 22 bases. The CDR3 region has the DNA TGTGCCAGCAGCCTCCCCCCCCGGGGAGCCGACGATACGCAGTATTTT. Its translation is CASSLPPRGADDTQYF.

This clonotype has more than one count but fewer than ten. The chain employs TRBV27 and TRBJ1-1; weak D call: TRBD1 (6 bases). Germline V lookup: CDR1 MNHEY, CDR2 SMNVEV (reference sequence). Between the trimmed V and J ends, which lost 7 bases and 11 bases, there was a span of 14 bases. This CDR3 spans 11 amino acids. The CDR3 bases are TGTGCCAGCACGGACAGTGCGAAGGCTTTCTTT. Protein sequence: CASTDSAKAFF.

The genes are TRBV7-9 and TRBJ2-7, with D hard to call. The germline V gene has CDR1 SEHNR and CDR2 FQNEAQ (reference sequence). Trimming pared 4 bases from V and 3 bases from J, leaving 7 bases between. The CDR3 extends over 12 amino acids. In nucleotides, the CDR3 is TGTGCCAGCAGCTCGAAGGTCTACGAGCAGTACTTC. This sequence encodes CASSSKVYEQYF.

The chain recombines TRBV7-9 with TRBJ2-3; TRBD1 might be the D (7 bases). The V and J ends lost 5 bases and 6 bases respectively, with 24 bases between them. This CDR3 spans 17 amino acids. Germline V gene lookup returns CDR1 SEHNR and CDR2 FQNEAQ (reference sequence). The CDR3 loop is CASSVGRFGRGQDTQYF. CDR3 bases: TGTGCCAGCAGCGTAGGGAGGTTTGGACGGGGACAGGATACGCAGTATTTT.

The V call is TRBV15, the J call TRBJ2-7, with D perhaps matching TRBD2 (5 bases). V was clipped by 0 bases and J by 1 base, with 7 bases between them. The CDR3 consists of 14 residues. CDR1 LNHNV and CDR2 YYDKDF come from the germline V gene (reference sequence). This chain's CDR3 is CATSRDRGSYEQYV. For the CDR3, the DNA is TGTGCCACCAGCAGAGACCGGGGATCCTACGAGCAGTACGTC.

J is TRBJ2-1 and V is TRBV5-1; 9 bases fit TRBD2. The CDR3 runs to 15 residues. The junction had 12 bases not matched to a gene; V was cut back by 8 bases and J by 6 bases. Germline V CDR1 and CDR2: SGHRS, YFSETQ. The CDR3 DNA sequence: TGCGCCAGTCCCCGACTCGCGGGGGGGGCCAATGAGCAGTTCTTC. Its protein product is CASPRLAGGANEQFF.

The V gene is TRBV9, the J gene TRBJ2-3; no definite D call. V lost 0 bases and J 2 bases, leaving 13 bases between the germline ends. The CDR3 has 16 residues. The germline CDR1 and CDR2 sequences are SGDLS and YYNGEE. The CDR3 DNA reads TGTGCCAGCAGCGTAGCTCCCGACTCGTACACAGATACGCAGTATTTT. Translating gives CASSVAPDSYTDTQYF.

This clonotype has a handful of counts. The chain combines TRBV12-3 or TRBV12-4 with TRBJ2-7; the match to TRBD2 covers 10 bases. The CDR3 spans 16 residues. Trimming removed 3 bases from V and 1 base from J; junction bases left unmatched: 6. CDR3 DNA: TGTGCCAGCAGTTTGTCGGGACTAGCGAAATCCTACGAGCAGTACTTC. Its translation: CASSLSGLAKSYEQYF.

This clonotype was picked up a small number of times. The V gene is TRBV5-6, the J gene TRBJ1-5, with 7 positions matching TRBD1. There are 14 residues in the CDR3. CDR1 and CDR2 (germline): SGHDT, YYEEEE. V was pared by 2 bases and J by 3 bases, with 2 bases of the junction left unmatched. The CDR3 loop is CASSLDRDNQPQHF. The CDR3 DNA sequence: TGTGCCAGCAGCTTAGACAGGGACAATCAGCCCCAGCATTTT.

The CDR3 is CASSLYPREYEQYV. CDR3 DNA: TGTGCCAGCAGCTTATATCCCCGGGAGTACGAGCAGTACGTC. The chain recombines TRBV7-2 with TRBJ2-7; a weak D match, TRBD2 (6 bases). CDR3 length: 14 amino acids. Trimming stripped 2 bases from V and 4 bases from J, with 12 bases between. The germline CDR1 and CDR2 sequences are SGHTA and FQGNSA.

The chain uses TRBV7-9 and TRBJ2-7; D possibly corresponds to TRBD1 (5 bases). Looked up from germline, CDR1 is SEHNR and CDR2 is FQNEAQ (reference sequence). This CDR3 contains 14 residues. Trimming stripped 4 bases from V and 1 base from J, with 11 bases between. CDR3 in amino acids: CASSSGQSSYEQYV. DNA of the CDR3: TGTGCCAGCAGCTCCGGACAAAGTTCCTACGAGCAGTACGTC.

CDR3 loop: CASSLENWAELFF. DNA for the CDR3: TGTGCCAGCAGCCTCGAAAATTGGGCGGAGCTGTTTTTT. The rearrangement links TRBV7-2 to TRBJ2-2; D is undetermined. This CDR3 comprises 13 residues. The germline V gene has CDR1 SGHTA and CDR2 FQGNSA. The ends were cut back, 5 bases at V and 10 bases at J, with 14 bases in the middle.

The rearrangement joins TRBV11-2 to TRBJ2-1; 7 positions match TRBD2. The CDR3 has 17 amino acids. Germline CDR1 is SGHAT and CDR2 is FQNNGV. Trimming at V came to 4 bases and at J to 2 bases, leaving 11 bases not matched to a gene. CDR3 DNA: TGTGCCAGCAGCTCCGGACTAGAAACTCATGCCTACAATGAGCAGTTCTTC. It specifies CASSSGLETHAYNEQFF. The variable domain in full, with the rest retrieved from reference TRBV11-2 and TRBJ2-1, is EAGVAQSPRYKIIEKRQSVAFWCNPISGHATLYWYQQILGQGPKLLIQFQNNGVVDDSQLPKDRFSAERLKGVDSTLKIQPAKLEDSAVYLCASSSGLETHAYNEQFFGPGTRLTVL.

This clonotype came up a few times. The gene calls are TRBV5-5 and TRBJ1-1; perhaps TRBD1 as D (5 bases). This CDR3 spans 14 amino acids. The germline V gene has CDR1 SGHKS and CDR2 YYEKEE (reference sequence). V lost 0 bases and J lost 4, with 10 bases in between. The CDR3 nucleotides read TGTGCCAGCAGCTTGGTCCTGGGGGGCACTGAAGCTTTCTTT. Translating it yields CASSLVLGGTEAFF.

This rearrangement joins TRBV24-1 to TRBJ1-2; perhaps TRBD1 as D (5 bases). This CDR3 region has 15 residues. Trimming removed 3 bases from V and 3 bases from J, with 13 bases in between. Germline values: CDR1 KGHDR, CDR2 SFDVKD. The CDR3 coding sequence is TGTGCCACCAGTGATCCGTCGACAGAATACTATGGCTACACCTTC. Protein product: CATSDPSTEYYGYTF.

This clonotype appeared many times. The V gene is TRBV28, the J gene TRBJ1-2; D gene unclear. V shed 8 bases and J shed 6 bases, with 13 bases lying between them. CDR1 and CDR2 from the germline V gene are MDHEN and SYDVKM. This CDR3 comprises 12 residues. CDR3 loop: CASPPGVDGYTF. The CDR3 region has the DNA TGTGCCAGCCCCCCCGGGGTCGATGGCTACACCTTC.

This clonotype was found many times. CDR3 residues: CASSRDVVEQFF. CDR3 bases: TGTGCCAGCAGCCGCGACGTGGTAGAGCAGTTCTTC. J is TRBJ2-1 and V is TRBV12-3 or TRBV12-4; D gene ambiguous. The CDR3 covers 12 residues. V lost 6 bases, J lost 10 bases, and 13 bases lay in between.

This clonotype has only a few counts. The chain couples TRBV6-1 to TRBJ2-1, with TRBD2 matching over 11 bases. CDR1 MNHNS and CDR2 SASEGT come from the germline V gene. This CDR3 spans 15 amino acids. The junction had 8 bases not matched to a gene; V was cut back by 6 bases and J by 7 bases. This CDR3 is CASSPSGGMGNEQFF. The CDR3 region has the DNA TGTGCCAGCAGCCCTAGCGGGGGGATGGGTAATGAGCAGTTCTTC.

The gene calls are TRBV28 and TRBJ2-7; D ambiguous. The germline gives CDR1 MDHEN, CDR2 SYDVKM. The CDR3 covers 14 residues. V gave up 3 bases and J gave up 4 bases, with 13 bases separating them. CDR3 DNA sequence: TGTGCCAGCAGTTTCGGTCCGATACCATACGAGCAGTACGTC. This gives the protein CASSFGPIPYEQYV.

This clonotype was seen only a few times. CDR3 amino acids: CSAEGGRDYEQYV. CDR3 bases: TGCAGTGCAGAGGGGGGGCGGGATTACGAGCAGTACGTC. The chain combines TRBV20-1 with TRBJ2-7; a possible D gene is TRBD2 (7 bases). CDR3 size: 13 residues. Trimming shortened V by 6 bases and J by 4 bases, and 16 bases separated the two germline ends. CDR1 and CDR2 (germline): DFQATT, SNEGSKA (reference sequence).